Sequencing of this TCR beta chain was carried out in a study of cytomegalovirus exposure and HLA in healthy donors. Broader study findings: The study designated about 160 TCR beta chains cytomegalovirus-associated.

The CDR3 is 14 residues long. Deletions cut 0 bases from V and 7 bases from J, with 13 bases between. CDR1 and CDR2 from the germline V gene are SGDLS and YYNGEE. Vbeta (60) and Jbeta (13) primers were used in the PCR. Some clones are missing from TCRdb's copy, which holds only in-frame ones; the method was immunoSEQ multiplex PCR. There are roughly 140,000 clones in the sample; over 55% occur only once, and approximately 2% lies in the top ten. This clone was found a few times. The target antigen is unknown. The sample consisted of PBMCs. V usage is TRBV9 and J usage is TRBJ2-5; possible D gene TRBD2, 5 bases. The source of this sequence is a man in his forties in good health and CMV-seronegative. This chain's CDR3 is CASSVGNTRGTQYF. DNA of the CDR3: TGTGCCAGCAGCGTAGGGAACACTCGGGGGACCCAGTACTTC.